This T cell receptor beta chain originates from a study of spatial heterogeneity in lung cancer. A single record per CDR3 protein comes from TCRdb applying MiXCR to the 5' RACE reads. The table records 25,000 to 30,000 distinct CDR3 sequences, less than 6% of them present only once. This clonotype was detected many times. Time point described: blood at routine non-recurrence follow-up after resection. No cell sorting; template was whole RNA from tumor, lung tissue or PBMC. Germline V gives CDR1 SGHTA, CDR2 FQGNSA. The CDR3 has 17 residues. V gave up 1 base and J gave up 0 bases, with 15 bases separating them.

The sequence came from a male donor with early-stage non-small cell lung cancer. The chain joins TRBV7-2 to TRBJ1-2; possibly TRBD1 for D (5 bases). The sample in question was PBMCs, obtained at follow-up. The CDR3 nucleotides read TGTGCCAGCAGCTTAGTAGTCTGGGGCAAATCTAACTATGGCTACACCTTC. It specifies CASSLVVWGKSNYGYTF. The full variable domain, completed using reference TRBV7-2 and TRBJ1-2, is GAGVSQSPSNKVTEKGKDVELRCDPISGHTALYWYRQSLGQGLEFLIYFQGNSAPDKSGLPSDRFSAERTGGSVSTLTIQRTQQEDSAVYLCASSLVVWGKSNYGYTFGSGTRLTVV.